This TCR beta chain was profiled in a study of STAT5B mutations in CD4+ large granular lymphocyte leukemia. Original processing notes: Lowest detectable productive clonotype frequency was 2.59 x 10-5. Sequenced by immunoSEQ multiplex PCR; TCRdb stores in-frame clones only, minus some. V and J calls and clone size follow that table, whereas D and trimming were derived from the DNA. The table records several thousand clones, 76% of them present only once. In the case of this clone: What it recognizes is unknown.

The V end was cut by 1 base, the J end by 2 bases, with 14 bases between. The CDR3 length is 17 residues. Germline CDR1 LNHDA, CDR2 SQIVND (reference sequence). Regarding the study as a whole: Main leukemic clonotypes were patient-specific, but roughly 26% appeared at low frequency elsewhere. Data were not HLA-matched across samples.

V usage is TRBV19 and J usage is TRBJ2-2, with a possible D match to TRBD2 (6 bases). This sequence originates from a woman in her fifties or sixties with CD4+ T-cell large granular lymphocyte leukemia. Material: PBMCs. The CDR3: CASSIGGLKGNTGELFF. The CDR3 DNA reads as TGTGCCAGTAGTATAGGGGGACTGAAGGGCAACACCGGGGAGCTGTTTTTT.